These 25 T cell receptor beta chains originate from one sample sequenced in a study of OX40 agonist ivuxolimab in advanced cancers. TCRdb keeps only in-frame clones here, not all; method: immunoSEQ multiplex PCR. The sample contains tens of thousands of clones, more than 80% of which appear only once. Sequences were derived from CD4+ or CD8+ T cells sorted from blood, sampled in a trial of the OX40 agonist ivuxolimab. The receptors were gathered from an adult with an advanced solid tumor such as melanoma, head and neck, liver or kidney cancer.

This chain uses TRBV6-5 with TRBJ2-1, with 7 bases identical to TRBD1. V trimming: 6 bases; J trimming: 4 bases; junction bases outside the gene matches: 3. CDR3 length: 13 residues. In germline, CDR1 is MNHEY, CDR2 SVGAGI. The CDR3 spells CASSRDRYNEQFF. The CDR3 nucleotides read TGTGCCAGCAGCCGGGACAGATACAATGAGCAGTTCTTC.

The V call is TRBV14, the J call TRBJ2-7; 9 bases line up with TRBD2. The germline V gene has CDR1 SGHDN and CDR2 FVKESK. Losses at the gene ends were 4 bases for V and 0 bases for J; bases not matched to a gene: 4. The CDR3 is 15 residues long. The CDR3 DNA reads as TGTGCCAGCAGCCGAACTAGCGGGTTCTCCTACGAGCAGTACTTC. Its translation is CASSRTSGFSYEQYF. Full variable domain (outside the CDR3, taken from reference TRBV14 and TRBJ2-7): EAGVTQFPSHSVIEKGQTVTLRCDPISGHDNLYWYRRVMGKEIKFLLHFVKESKQDESGMPNNRFLAERTGGTYSTLKVQPAELEDSGVYFCASSRTSGFSYEQYFGPGTRLTVT.

The chain recombines TRBV11-2 with TRBJ2-1, with D possibly TRBD1 on 7 matching bases. The germline V gene encodes CDR1 SGHAT and CDR2 FQNNGV. The CDR3 is 15 residues long. Trimming removed 4 bases from V and 4 bases from J, with 14 bases in between. The CDR3 sequence: CASSSRQGGYNEQFF. The DNA of the CDR3 is TGTGCCAGCAGCTCCCGACAGGGAGGATACAATGAGCAGTTCTTC.

The CDR3 reads CASSTRGLTSYNEQFF. CDR3 nucleotide sequence: TGTGCCAGCAGCACGCGGGGGCTTACAAGCTACAATGAGCAGTTCTTC. The chain is built from TRBV7-2 and TRBJ2-1, with D perhaps TRBD2 (7 bases). The CDR3 length is 16 residues. Trimming removed 5 bases at V and 3 bases at J, with 17 bases between. Germline loops: CDR1 SGHTA, CDR2 FQGNSA.

The genes are TRBV18 and TRBJ1-6, with 7 nucleotides matching TRBD1. The CDR3 consists of 14 residues. The J segment lost 10 bases and the V segment lost 3 bases, leaving 6 bases of the junction unmatched. Per germline, CDR1 KGHSH and CDR2 LQKENI. CDR3 sequence: CASSPPGQLSPLHF. The CDR3 bases are TGTGCCAGCTCACCTCCGGGACAGCTCTCACCCCTCCACTTT.

CDR3 residues: CASSMRSWVPQAAFF. For the CDR3, the DNA is TGTGCCAGCAGCATGCGAAGCTGGGTACCTCAAGCGGCTTTCTTT. This chain connects TRBV21-1 to TRBJ1-1. TRBV21-1 is listed as a pseudogene. The length of the CDR3 is 15 residues.

The chain combines TRBV9 with TRBJ2-1; tentatively, D is TRBD1 (8 bases). V was cut by 0 bases and J by 6 bases, with 25 bases left in between. This CDR3 spans 19 amino acids. Per germline, CDR1 SGDLS and CDR2 YYNGEE. CDR3 amino acids: CASSVEGRAGGPGSNEQFF. The CDR3 nucleotides read TGTGCCAGCAGCGTAGAAGGGAGGGCAGGGGGCCCAGGTTCCAATGAGCAGTTCTTC. Variable domain in full (rest from reference TRBV9 and TRBJ2-1): DSGVTQTPKHLITATGQRVTLRCSPRSGDLSVYWYQQSLDQGLQFLIQYYNGEERAKGNILERFSAQQFPDLHSELNLSSLELGDSALYFCASSVEGRAGGPGSNEQFFGPGTRLTVL.

This clone has a single count. The chain has TRBV12-5 and TRBJ1-3; no clear D. Trimming took 10 bases from V and 4 from J, leaving 14 bases between them. CDR3 length: 13 amino acids. CDR1 and CDR2 (germline): LGHNT, FRNRAP. CDR3 residues: CANSGSLGNTIYF. CDR3 DNA: TGTGCTAATTCCGGGTCTCTCGGAAACACCATATATTTT.

The CDR3 is CASSLAGLANEQFF. CDR3 nucleotides: TGTGCCAGCAGCTTGGCCGGGCTAGCAAATGAGCAGTTCTTC. The chain recombines TRBV5-7 with TRBJ2-1; perhaps TRBD2 as D (5 bases). TRBV5-7 is designated an ORF whose function remains uncertain. V was shortened by 0 bases and J by 7 bases, with 11 bases between the two germline ends. This CDR3 spans 14 amino acids.

This chain links TRBV29-1 with TRBJ2-3; 14 nucleotides line up with TRBD2. V dropped 4 bases and J dropped 6; count of bases not matched to a gene: 0. CDR1 is SQVTM and CDR2 is ANQGSEA in the germline V gene. This CDR3 is built from 13 residues. CDR3 DNA: TGCAGCGTTGGACTAGCGGGAGGGGATACGCAGTATTTT. This encodes CSVGLAGGDTQYF.

This sequence joins TRBV7-2 and TRBJ1-1; maybe TRBD1 (6 bases). Germline lookup yields CDR1 SGHTA and CDR2 FQGNSA. V lost 3 bases and J 4 bases, leaving 12 bases between the germline ends. There are 14 residues in the CDR3. DNA for the CDR3: TGTGCCAGCAGCTTCTGGGGGCGGATCACTGAAGCTTTCTTT. It specifies CASSFWGRITEAFF. The whole variable domain, filled in from reference TRBV7-2 and TRBJ1-1, reads GAGVSQSPSNKVTEKGKDVELRCDPISGHTALYWYRQSLGQGLEFLIYFQGNSAPDKSGLPSDRFSAERTGGSVSTLTIQRTQQEDSAVYLCASSFWGRITEAFFGQGTRLTVV.

The rearrangement joins TRBV7-2 to TRBJ1-3, with no clear D. V lost 2 bases and J 4 bases, leaving 12 bases between the germline ends. The length of the CDR3 is 15 residues. Germline CDR1 SGHTA, CDR2 FQGNSA. The CDR3 DNA follows: TGTGCCAGCAGCTTAAGGAGGCCACAAGGAAACACCATATATTTT. It encodes CASSLRRPQGNTIYF. Together with reference TRBV7-2 and TRBJ1-3, the CDR3 gives the full variable domain: GAGVSQSPSNKVTEKGKDVELRCDPISGHTALYWYRQSLGQGLEFLIYFQGNSAPDKSGLPSDRFSAERTGGSVSTLTIQRTQQEDSAVYLCASSLRRPQGNTIYFGEGSWLTVV.

The chain links TRBV19 to TRBJ2-6; tentatively, D is TRBD1 or TRBD2 (5 bases each). Trimming left V 7 bases short and J 2 bases short, with 21 bases between. The V gene's germline CDR1 is LNHDA and CDR2 SQIVND (reference sequence). The length of the CDR3 is 18 residues. The CDR3 sequence: CASTLRDLTHAGANVLTF. Written as DNA, the CDR3 is TGTGCCAGTACCCTGAGGGACCTCACCCACGCTGGGGCCAACGTCCTGACTTTC.

The V gene is TRBV7-2, the J gene TRBJ1-1, with D maybe TRBD1 (6 bases). In germline, CDR1 is SGHTA, CDR2 FQGNSA. There are 13 residues in the CDR3. V was clipped by 2 bases and J by 7 bases, with 11 bases between them. CDR3 bases: TGTGCCAGCAGCTTAACAGGGAATGGTGAAGCTTTCTTT. This codes for CASSLTGNGEAFF.

The gene calls are TRBV5-4 and TRBJ2-1; D not certain. Germline CDR1 and CDR2: SGHNT and YYREEE (reference sequence). Between the trimmed V and J ends, which lost 1 base and 6 bases, there was a span of 2 bases. The CDR3 totals 11 residues. CDR3 DNA sequence: TGTGCCAGCAGCTTGTTCAATGAGCAGTTCTTC. Amino acids: CASSLFNEQFF.

The gene calls are TRBV19 and TRBJ2-7, with D possibly matching TRBD2 (6 bases). Trimming cost V 10 bases and J 2 bases, with 18 bases left between them. From germline, CDR1 is LNHDA and CDR2 SQIVND (reference sequence). The CDR3 is made up of 14 amino acids. CDR3 in amino acids: CATDNGGNTYEQYF. The CDR3 DNA sequence: TGTGCCACCGACAACGGGGGTAATACCTACGAGCAGTACTTC.

V and J are TRBV5-1 and TRBJ2-5; D is unclear. The tail of the sequence fits TRBJ2-7 better, so the J call may be wrong. CDR1 and CDR2 (germline): SGHRS, YFSETQ. This CDR3 is built from 13 residues. CDR3 in DNA: TGCGCCAGCAGCCAAGTCTATGCCTACGAGCAGTACTTC. It codes for CASSQVYAYEQYF.

This clone was seen just once. The chain carries TRBV7-3 and TRBJ2-5; 10 bases line up with TRBD2. This CDR3 spans 16 amino acids. Germline CDR1 SGHTA, CDR2 FQGTGA. J gave up 4 bases and V 5 bases, and 10 bases lay outside the gene matches. The CDR3 region has the DNA TGTGCCAGCAGCGTTACGGGTAGCGGGGGGTCAGAGACCCAGTACTTC. Its protein is CASSVTGSGGSETQYF.

The CDR3 spells CASSNRDSQETQYF. In nucleotides, the CDR3 is TGTGCCAGTAGTAACCGGGACAGCCAAGAGACCCAGTACTTC. The gene calls are TRBV19 and TRBJ2-5, with TRBD1 matching over 7 bases. CDR1 is LNHDA, CDR2 SQIVND, per germline (reference sequence). V shed 4 bases, J shed 1 base, and the junction held 3 bases outside the gene matches. There are 14 residues in the CDR3.

Here the CDR3 DNA reads TGTGCCAGTAGTATCGTGAACACCGGGGAGCTGTTTTTT. This sequence encodes CASSIVNTGELFF. The chain links TRBV19 to TRBJ2-2; no reliable D call. From germline, CDR1 is LNHDA and CDR2 SQIVND (reference sequence). The CDR3 runs 13 residues. The V end lost 3 bases, the J end lost 1 base, and 3 bases lay between the germline ends.

This sequence joins TRBV2 and TRBJ1-2; the D gene is possibly TRBD1 (5 bases). Germline V gene lookup returns CDR1 SNHLY and CDR2 FYNNEI. Trimming stripped 4 bases from V and 7 bases from J, with 19 bases between. The CDR3 is 15 amino acids. The CDR3 DNA reads as TGTGCCAGCAGTGCCGGCGGGGCAGGCGGTGGTGGCTACACCTTC. Translated, it gives CASSAGGAGGGGYTF.

The chain joins TRBV27 to TRBJ1-1, with 9 nucleotides matching TRBD1. Trimming at V came to 7 bases and at J to 4 bases, leaving 10 bases not matched to a gene. This CDR3 is built from 15 residues. Germline CDR1 reads MNHEY; CDR2 reads SMNVEV (reference sequence). The CDR3 nucleotides read TGTGCCAGCAATTCCAACAGGGGGCAGACCACTGAAGCTTTCTTT. Translation: CASNSNRGQTTEAFF.

This chain uses TRBV5-5 with TRBJ2-7; D unclear. V lost 4 bases and J 5 bases, leaving 13 bases between the germline ends. CDR1 is SGHKS and CDR2 is YYEKEE in the germline V gene (reference sequence). The CDR3 spans 13 residues. CDR3 DNA sequence: TGTGCCAGCAGCCCTACACCCGGTCACGAGCAGTACTTC. This translates into CASSPTPGHEQYF.

The table lists this clone with a few counts. The chain combines TRBV7-2 with TRBJ1-6; possible D gene TRBD1, 6 bases. The V gene's germline CDR1 is SGHTA and CDR2 FQGNSA. The V gene lost 5 bases and the J gene lost 10 bases, with 12 bases spanning the gap. CDR3 length: 13 amino acids. The CDR3 loop is CASSQGPESPLHF. CDR3 nucleotides: TGTGCCAGCAGCCAGGGGCCCGAGTCACCCCTCCACTTT.

CDR3 sequence reads: CASSFSGGADTQYF. CDR3 DNA: TGCGCCAGCAGCTTCAGCGGGGGGGCAGATACGCAGTATTTT. The chain combines TRBV5-1 with TRBJ2-3, with 10 bases lining up with TRBD2. CDR1 SGHRS and CDR2 YFSETQ come from the germline V gene. The CDR3 loop spans 14 amino acids. J gave up 4 bases and V 2 bases, and 1 base lay outside the gene matches.